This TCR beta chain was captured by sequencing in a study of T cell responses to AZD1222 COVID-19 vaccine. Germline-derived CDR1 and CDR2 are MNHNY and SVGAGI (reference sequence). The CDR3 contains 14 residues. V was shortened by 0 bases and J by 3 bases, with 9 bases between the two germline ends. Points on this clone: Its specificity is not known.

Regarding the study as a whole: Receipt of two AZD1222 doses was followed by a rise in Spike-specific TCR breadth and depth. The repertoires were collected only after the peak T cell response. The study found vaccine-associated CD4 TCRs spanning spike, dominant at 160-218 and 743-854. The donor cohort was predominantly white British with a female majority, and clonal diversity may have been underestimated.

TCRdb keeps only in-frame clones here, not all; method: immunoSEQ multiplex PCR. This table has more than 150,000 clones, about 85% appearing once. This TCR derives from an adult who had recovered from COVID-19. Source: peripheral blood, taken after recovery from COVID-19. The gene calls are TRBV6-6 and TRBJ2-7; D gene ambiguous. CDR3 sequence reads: CASSYSAGFYEQYF. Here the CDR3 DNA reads TGTGCCAGCAGTTACTCAGCAGGTTTCTACGAGCAGTACTTC.